Listed here are 20 T cell receptor beta chains from one sample, sequenced in a study of cytomegalovirus exposure and HLA in healthy donors. It was with 60 Vbeta and 13 Jbeta primers that the PCR ran. Some clones are missing from TCRdb's copy, which holds only in-frame ones; the method was immunoSEQ multiplex PCR. The sample has about 230,000 clones; approximately 82% are singletons. Sample: PBMCs. All receptors derive from a middle-aged woman in good health and CMV-seronegative.

The V gene is TRBV7-2, the J gene TRBJ2-1, with TRBD2 identical over 9 bases. Trimming took 5 bases from V and 8 from J; bases not matched to a gene: 19. Germline V gives CDR1 SGHTA, CDR2 FQGNSA. The CDR3 is made up of 18 amino acids. CDR3 in amino acids: CASSRALGGGARDHEQFF. The CDR3 nucleotides are TGTGCCAGCAGCCGTGCCTTGGGCGGGGGGGCCAGGGATCATGAGCAGTTCTTC.

The chain couples TRBV5-1 to TRBJ2-2, with TRBD2 as a possible D gene (5 bases). Trimming shortened V by 4 bases and J by 6 bases, and 25 bases separated the two germline ends. The CDR3 consists of 18 residues. Germline CDR1 SGHRS, CDR2 YFSETQ. The CDR3 bases are TGCGCCAGCAGCACACCTTCGTCGGGGAAGGGTATCGCCGGGGAGCTGTTTTTT. Translating it yields CASSTPSSGKGIAGELFF.

The chain employs TRBV9 and TRBJ1-3; no clear D gene. Trimming shortened V by 0 bases and J by 0 bases, and 10 bases separated the two germline ends. Germline V CDR1 and CDR2: SGDLS, YYNGEE. The CDR3 has 16 amino acids. CDR3 region: CASSVGTPPSGNTIYF. CDR3 DNA: TGTGCCAGCAGCGTAGGGACTCCACCCTCTGGAAACACCATATATTTT.

In its sample, this clone was seen a few times. The V gene is TRBV7-9, the J gene TRBJ2-6; 10 bases are a match to TRBD1. V was pared by 7 bases and J by 2 bases, with 8 bases of the junction left unmatched. Germline V gives CDR1 SEHNR, CDR2 FQNEAQ (reference sequence). This CDR3 is built from 17 residues. CDR3: CASTDRGLETGANVLTF. The DNA of the CDR3 is TGTGCCAGCACCGACAGGGGGCTTGAGACTGGGGCCAACGTCCTGACTTTC. The whole variable domain, filled in from reference TRBV7-9 and TRBJ2-6, reads DTGVSQNPRHKITKRGQNVTFRCDPISEHNRLYWYRQTLGQGPEFLTYFQNEAQLEKSRLLSDRFSAERPKGSFSTLEIQRTEQGDSAMYLCASTDRGLETGANVLTFGAGSRLTVL.

The chain carries TRBV7-9 and TRBJ1-1; D is uncertain. The CDR3 extends over 11 amino acids. Germline CDR1 and CDR2: SEHNR and FQNEAQ (reference sequence). V was pared by 3 bases and J by 7 bases, with 6 bases between. Here the CDR3 DNA reads TGTGCCAGCAGCTTCCTCCTTGAAGCTTTCTTT. Its translation: CASSFLLEAFF. The full variable domain, with the rest looked up from reference TRBV7-9 and TRBJ1-1, is DTGVSQNPRHKITKRGQNVTFRCDPISEHNRLYWYRQTLGQGPEFLTYFQNEAQLEKSRLLSDRFSAERPKGSFSTLEIQRTEQGDSAMYLCASSFLLEAFFGQGTRLTVV.

The chain joins TRBV7-9 to TRBJ1-6; no clear D. The CDR3 totals 16 residues. V lost 5 bases and J lost 3, with 14 bases in between. The germline V gene encodes CDR1 SEHNR and CDR2 FQNEAQ (reference sequence). The CDR3 DNA reads as TGTGCCAGCAGCCCCGCGGTACTGAACTATAATTCACCCCTCCACTTT. This translates into CASSPAVLNYNSPLHF. Full variable domain (outside the CDR3, taken from reference TRBV7-9 and TRBJ1-6): DTGVSQNPRHKITKRGQNVTFRCDPISEHNRLYWYRQTLGQGPEFLTYFQNEAQLEKSRLLSDRFSAERPKGSFSTLEIQRTEQGDSAMYLCASSPAVLNYNSPLHFGNGTRLTVT.

J is TRBJ1-6 and V is TRBV7-9, with D unresolved. V lost 1 base to trimming and J lost 6 bases, with 10 bases between them. This CDR3 region has 15 residues. Germline CDR1 reads SEHNR; CDR2 reads FQNEAQ (reference sequence). In DNA, the CDR3 is TGTGCCAGCAGCTTAGTCGGGGAGGGTAATTCACCCCTCCACTTT. Residues: CASSLVGEGNSPLHF.

This chain joins TRBV7-2 and TRBJ2-1; D is unclear. V dropped 4 bases and J dropped 6 bases, with 4 bases sitting between them. There are 11 residues in the CDR3. Germline V gene lookup returns CDR1 SGHTA and CDR2 FQGNSA. CDR3 coding DNA: TGTGCCAGCAGCTCATTCAATGAGCAGTTCTTC. It specifies CASSSFNEQFF.

The V call is TRBV18, the J call TRBJ2-5, with a tentative D call TRBD2 (6 bases). The CDR3 consists of 14 residues. Between the trimmed V and J ends, which lost 2 bases and 2 bases, there was a span of 9 bases. Germline CDR1 is KGHSH and CDR2 is LQKENI. The CDR3 here is CASSPVAAQETQYF. CDR3 DNA: TGTGCCAGCTCACCAGTAGCGGCTCAAGAGACCCAGTACTTC.

This clone was counted a single time. The rearrangement links TRBV7-3 to TRBJ2-3; D is perhaps TRBD2 (7 bases). The CDR3 covers 12 residues. V shed 8 bases and J shed 6 bases, with 12 bases lying between them. The germline gives CDR1 SGHTA, CDR2 FQGTGA. The CDR3 sequence: CASGEGGDTQYF. The CDR3 DNA reads TGTGCCAGCGGAGAGGGGGGGGATACGCAGTATTTT.

This chain joins TRBV2 and TRBJ1-5; D might be TRBD1 (6 bases). Germline values: CDR1 SNHLY, CDR2 FYNNEI. This CDR3 contains 16 residues. V was shortened by 3 bases and J by 7 bases, with 19 bases between the two germline ends. The DNA of the CDR3 is TGTGCCAGCAGTGATGATGGACAGTGGATCTCACAGCCCCAGCATTTT. Translation gives CASSDDGQWISQPQHF.

The rearrangement uses TRBV6-5 and TRBJ1-2, with D unresolved. V lost 2 bases, J lost 0 bases, and 10 bases lay in between. CDR1 and CDR2 from the germline V gene are MNHEY and SVGAGI. The CDR3 contains 15 residues. The CDR3 DNA is TGTGCCAGCAGTTACGGCAATCACCCTAACTATGGCTACACCTTC. It specifies CASSYGNHPNYGYTF.

This chain uses TRBV10-3 with TRBJ2-2; 9 nucleotides align to TRBD2. From germline, CDR1 is ENHRY and CDR2 SYGVKD. With V trimmed by 3 bases and J by 1 base, 6 bases remained unmatched. The CDR3 is made up of 17 amino acids. CDR3 amino acids: CAISDRGAGGNTGELFF. The CDR3 DNA follows: TGTGCCATCAGTGACCGGGGAGCGGGGGGGAACACCGGGGAGCTGTTTTTT.

The chain recombines TRBV10-3 with TRBJ1-2; the D is unclear. The CDR3 has 13 residues. Trimming pared 0 bases from V and 8 bases from J, leaving 10 bases between. The germline V gene encodes CDR1 ENHRY and CDR2 SYGVKD. CDR3 nucleotide sequence: TGTGCCATCAGTGAGTCCCTCCCGGAGGGCTACACCTTC. It encodes CAISESLPEGYTF.

The chain links TRBV30 to TRBJ1-5; 7 nucleotides align to TRBD1. Germline lookup yields CDR1 GTSNPN and CDR2 SVGIG (reference sequence). The CDR3 is 17 residues long. Trimming cost V 1 base and J 2 bases; bases outside gene matches: 11. The CDR3 DNA reads TGTGCCTGGAGTGGGATCGTCGGACAGGCGGGCAATCAGCCCCAGCATTTT. Protein product: CAWSGIVGQAGNQPQHF.

The chain carries TRBV5-6 and TRBJ1-3; D ambiguous. Between the trimmed V and J ends, which lost 2 bases and 0 bases, there was a span of 12 bases. The CDR3 covers 16 residues. Germline V lookup: CDR1 SGHDT, CDR2 YYEEEE. The CDR3 sequence: CASSFRLQSSGNTIYF. In DNA, the CDR3 is TGTGCCAGCAGCTTTCGCCTACAGAGCTCTGGAAACACCATATATTTT.

This chain uses TRBV30 with TRBJ1-4, with 9 nucleotides matching TRBD1. The junction had 11 bases not matched to a gene; V was cut back by 5 bases and J by 10 bases. The germline V gene encodes CDR1 GTSNPN and CDR2 SVGIG (reference sequence). The CDR3 is made up of 14 amino acids. CDR3 loop: CAWRGKQGARKLFF. The CDR3 DNA reads TGTGCCTGGCGGGGGAAACAGGGGGCGCGAAAACTGTTTTTT.

CDR3 region: CASRGTGFYEQYF. In DNA, the CDR3 is TGTGCCAGCAGGGGGACAGGGTTTTACGAGCAGTACTTC. This chain connects TRBV6-5 to TRBJ2-7; 9 bases match TRBD1. Germline V gene lookup returns CDR1 MNHEY and CDR2 SVGAGI. This CDR3 comprises 13 residues. J gave up 4 bases and V 6 bases, and 4 bases lay outside the gene matches.

The genes are TRBV27 and TRBJ1-1, with 7 nucleotides matching TRBD1. The germline gives CDR1 MNHEY, CDR2 SMNVEV (reference sequence). The CDR3 runs 16 residues. The trim removed 5 bases at V and 0 bases at J, leaving 9 bases unmatched. CDR3 in DNA: TGTGCCAGCAGTATATTAGGGGGCCTCATGAACACTGAAGCTTTCTTT. Its protein is CASSILGGLMNTEAFF.

V usage is TRBV29-1 and J usage is TRBJ2-7; tentative D call: TRBD1 (6 bases). Germline CDR1 SQVTM, CDR2 ANQGSEA. The CDR3 has 11 residues. V lost 3 bases, J lost 6 bases, and 9 bases lay in between. DNA for the CDR3: TGCAGCGTTGAGGACAGAAGCGAGCAGTACTTC. It encodes CSVEDRSEQYF.